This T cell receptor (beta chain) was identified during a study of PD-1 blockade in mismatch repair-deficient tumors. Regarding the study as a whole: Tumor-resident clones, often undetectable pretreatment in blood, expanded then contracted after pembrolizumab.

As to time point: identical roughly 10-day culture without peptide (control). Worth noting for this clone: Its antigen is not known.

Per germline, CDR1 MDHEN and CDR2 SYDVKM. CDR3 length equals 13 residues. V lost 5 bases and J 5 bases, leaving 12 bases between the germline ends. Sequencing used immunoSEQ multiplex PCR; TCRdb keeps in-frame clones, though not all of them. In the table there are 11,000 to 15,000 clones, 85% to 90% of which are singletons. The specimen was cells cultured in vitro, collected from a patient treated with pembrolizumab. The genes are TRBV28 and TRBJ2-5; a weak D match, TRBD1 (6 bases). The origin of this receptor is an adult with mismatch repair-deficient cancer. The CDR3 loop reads CASSPGQSETQYF. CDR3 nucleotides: TGTGCCAGCAGTCCGGGACAATCGGAGACCCAGTACTTC.